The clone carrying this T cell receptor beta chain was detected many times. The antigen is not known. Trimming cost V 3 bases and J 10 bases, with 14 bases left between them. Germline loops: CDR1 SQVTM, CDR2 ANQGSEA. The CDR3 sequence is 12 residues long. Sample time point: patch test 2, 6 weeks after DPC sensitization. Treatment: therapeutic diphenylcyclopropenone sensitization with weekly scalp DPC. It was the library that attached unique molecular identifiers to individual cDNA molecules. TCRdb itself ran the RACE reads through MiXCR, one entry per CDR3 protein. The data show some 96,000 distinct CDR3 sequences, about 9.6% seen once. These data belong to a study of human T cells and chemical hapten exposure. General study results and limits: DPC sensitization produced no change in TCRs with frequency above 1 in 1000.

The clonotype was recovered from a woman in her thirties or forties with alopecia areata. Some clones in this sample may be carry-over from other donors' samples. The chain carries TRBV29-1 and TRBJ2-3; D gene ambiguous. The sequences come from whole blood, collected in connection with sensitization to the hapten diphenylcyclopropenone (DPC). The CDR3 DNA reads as TGCAGCGTTGACCCGCGGCCCTCTTCGCAGTATTTT. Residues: CSVDPRPSSQYF.